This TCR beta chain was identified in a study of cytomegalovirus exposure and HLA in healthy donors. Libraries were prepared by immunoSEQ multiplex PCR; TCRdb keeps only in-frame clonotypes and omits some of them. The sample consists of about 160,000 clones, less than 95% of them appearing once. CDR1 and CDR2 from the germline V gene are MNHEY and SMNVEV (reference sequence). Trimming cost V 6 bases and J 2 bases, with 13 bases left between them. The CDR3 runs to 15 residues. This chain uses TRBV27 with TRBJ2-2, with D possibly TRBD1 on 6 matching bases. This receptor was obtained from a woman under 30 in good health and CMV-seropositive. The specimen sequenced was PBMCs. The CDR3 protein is CASRSDRINTGELFF. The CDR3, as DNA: TGTGCCAGCAGATCGGACAGAATAAACACCGGGGAGCTGTTTTTT.